A single T cell receptor (beta chain) is shown here with its context. Its antigen is as yet unknown. The data are from a study of T cell repertoires in cytomegalovirus infection. Study summary: Matching HLA type, along with CMV infection, was indicated by public TCR beta signatures.

TCRdb reprocessed the reads via MiXCR and lists one record per CDR3 protein. This sample has fewer than 550,000 distinct CDR3 sequences, with approximately 26% found just once. Study conclusions and caveats: HLA-C-restricted CMV clonotypes gave the most frequent clonotype in two of eight donors. Summed frequency of public TCR beta families distinguished CMV carriers with the relevant HLA.

This receptor was taken from a human donor in good health (CMV status not recorded). Some clones in this sample may be carry-over from other donors' samples. The sequencing sample was made of PBMCs.

The CDR3 region is CASSEDRWLDQPQHF. Here the CDR3 DNA reads TGTGCCAGCAGTGAGGACAGGTGGTTGGATCAGCCCCAGCATTTT. J is TRBJ1-5 and V is TRBV12-3 or TRBV12-4; 7 bases are a match to TRBD1. The CDR3 is 15 amino acids. V trimming: 5 bases; J trimming: 5 bases; junction bases outside the gene matches: 9.